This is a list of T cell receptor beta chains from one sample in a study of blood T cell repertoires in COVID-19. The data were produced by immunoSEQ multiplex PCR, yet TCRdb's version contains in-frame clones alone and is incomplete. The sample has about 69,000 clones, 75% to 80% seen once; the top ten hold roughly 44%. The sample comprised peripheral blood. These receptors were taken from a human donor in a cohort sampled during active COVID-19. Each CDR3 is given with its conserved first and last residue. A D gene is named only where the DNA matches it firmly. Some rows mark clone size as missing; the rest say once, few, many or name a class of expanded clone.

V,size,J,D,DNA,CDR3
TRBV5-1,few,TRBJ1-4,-,TGCGCCAGCAGCCCAGACGGCGGGGAGGAAAAACTGTTTTTT,CASSPDGGEEKLFF
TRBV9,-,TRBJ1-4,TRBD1,TGTGCCAGCAGCGTAGTAACAGGGGAAGAAAAACTGTTTTTT,CASSVVTGEEKLFF
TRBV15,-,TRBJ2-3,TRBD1,TGTGCCACCAGCCCTGGACAGGGACGCACAGATACGCAGTATTTT,CATSPGQGRTDTQYF
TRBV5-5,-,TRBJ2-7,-,TGTGCCAGCAGCTTGCGGCAGGGTATTGACGAGCAGTACTTC,CASSLRQGIDEQYF
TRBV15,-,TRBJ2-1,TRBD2,TGTGCCACCAGCAGAGGGCGGGAGCCCTCCTACAATGAGCAGTTCTTC,CATSRGREPSYNEQFF
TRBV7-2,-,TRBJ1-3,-,TGTGCCAGCAGCCAGGACAGCCGCTCTGGAAACACCATATATTTT,CASSQDSRSGNTIYF
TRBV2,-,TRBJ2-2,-,TGTGCCAGCAGTAAAACATCCAAAACCGGGGAGCTGTTTTTT,CASSKTSKTGELFF
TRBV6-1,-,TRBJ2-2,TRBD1,TGTGCCAGCAGTGGACGGACAGGGTGGGACACCGGGGAGCTGTTTTTT,CASSGRTGWDTGELFF
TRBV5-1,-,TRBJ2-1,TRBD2,TGCGCCAGCAGCTTGGGACTAGCGGGGGAACGGGAGCAGTTCTTC,CASSLGLAGEREQFF
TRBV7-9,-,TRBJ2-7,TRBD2,TGTGCCAGCAGCTTAGCGGAGACTAGCGGGAATGACGAGCAGTACTTC,CASSLAETSGNDEQYF
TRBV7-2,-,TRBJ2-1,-,TGTGCCAGCAGCCTAGGGCTAGAAGCCTACAATGAGCAGTTCTTC,CASSLGLEAYNEQFF
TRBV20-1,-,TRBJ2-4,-,TGCAGTGCTAGAGATCAGCGGATTCAGTACTTC,CSARDQRIQYF
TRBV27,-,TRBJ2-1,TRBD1,TGTGCCAGCATCCCGAGACAGGGGTCCTACAATGAGCAGTTCTTC,CASIPRQGSYNEQFF
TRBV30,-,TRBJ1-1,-,TGTGCCTGGACCCCCGCGGGCCCCACTGAAGCTTTCTTT,CAWTPAGPTEAFF
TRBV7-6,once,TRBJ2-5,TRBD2,TGTGCCAGCAGCTTAGCTAGCGGGGGGCAAGAGACCCAGTACTTC,CASSLASGGQETQYF
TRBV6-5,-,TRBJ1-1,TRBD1,TGTGCCAGCGGGACCGGGACAGAAAAAGCTTTCTTT,CASGTGTEKAFF
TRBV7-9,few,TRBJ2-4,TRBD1,TGTGCCAGCAGCTCCGGGACAGGGGGAAACATTCAGTACTTC,CASSSGTGGNIQYF
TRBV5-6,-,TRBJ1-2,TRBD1,TGTGCCAGCAGCTATCCGGGACAGACTAACTATGGCTACACCTTC,CASSYPGQTNYGYTF
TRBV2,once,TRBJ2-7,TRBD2,TGTGCCAGCAGGACTAGCGCCTGGGTGGGGGAGCAGTACTTC,CASRTSAWVGEQYF
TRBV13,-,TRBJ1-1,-,TGTGCCAGCAGCCCCGGACTGACGAACTTGCACACTGAAGCTTTCTTT,CASSPGLTNLHTEAFF
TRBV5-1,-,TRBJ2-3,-,TGCGCCAGCAGCTTACCGGGACTGAAGGGCACAGATACGCAGTATTTT,CASSLPGLKGTDTQYF
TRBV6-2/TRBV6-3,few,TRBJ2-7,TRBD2,TGTGCCAGCAGCCCCCGGGTTAGCGGGACAAACTACGAGCAGTACTTC,CASSPRVSGTNYEQYF
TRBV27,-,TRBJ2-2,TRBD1,TGTGCCAGCAGTCCGAGACAGGGGATGAACACCGGGGAGCTGTTTTTT,CASSPRQGMNTGELFF
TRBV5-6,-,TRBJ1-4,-,TGTGCCAGCAGCTTGGGTCCAATTGAAAAACTGTTTTTT,CASSLGPIEKLFF
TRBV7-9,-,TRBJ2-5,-,TGTGCCAGCAGCGCTTATACAGGACAAGAGACCCAGTACTTC,CASSAYTGQETQYF
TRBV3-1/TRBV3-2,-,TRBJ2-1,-,TGTGCCAGCAGCCAAGTAGGAGGGAATGAGCAGTTCTTC,CASSQVGGNEQFF
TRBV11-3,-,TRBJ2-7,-,TGTGCCAGCAGCATGACAGGGACTTCTTACGAGCAGTACTTC,CASSMTGTSYEQYF
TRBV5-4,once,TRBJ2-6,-,TGTGCCAGCAGCTTGGGAGGGTCCGGGGCCAACGTCCTGACTTTC,CASSLGGSGANVLTF
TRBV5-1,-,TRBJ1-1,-,TGCGCCAGCAGATCTGAACAGTACACTGAAGCTTTCTTT,CASRSEQYTEAFF
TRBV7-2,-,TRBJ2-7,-,TGTGCCAGCAGCCCGGGACTCTACGAGCAGTACTTC,CASSPGLYEQYF
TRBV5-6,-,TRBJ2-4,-,TGTGCCAGCAGCTTGGAGCCCGCTCGGGGGATAGGAGCCAAAAACATTCAGTACTTC,CASSLEPARGIGAKNIQYF
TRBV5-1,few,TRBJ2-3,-,TGCGCCAGCAGTTTCACGGCAGATACGCAGTATTTT,CASSFTADTQYF
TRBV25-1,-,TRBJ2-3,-,TGTGCCAGCAGTGATTCCTCCCGAGGCACAGATACGCAGTATTTT,CASSDSSRGTDTQYF
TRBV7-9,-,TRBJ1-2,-,TGTGCCAGCAGCTTAGCGAGGTGCGAAAGCCCTTGGAACTATGGCTACACCTTC,CASSLARCESPWNYGYTF
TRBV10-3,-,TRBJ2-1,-,TGTGCCATCACCACTGATGGGGGCCCCTACAATGAGCAGTTCTTC,CAITTDGGPYNEQFF
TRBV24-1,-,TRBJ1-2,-,TGTGCCACCAGTGAAGGGAGGAACTATGGCTACACCTTC,CATSEGRNYGYTF
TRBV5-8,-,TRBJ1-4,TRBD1,TGTGCCAGCAGCTCCGGGACAGGGGGCTCATTTGGTGAAAAACTGTTTTTT,CASSSGTGGSFGEKLFF
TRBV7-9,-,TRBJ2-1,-,TGTGCCAGCAGCTCAGGAGGGCCATTCGGCAATGAGCAGTTCTTC,CASSSGGPFGNEQFF
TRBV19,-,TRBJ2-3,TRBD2,TGTGCCAGTAGAGCGGGGGGGGGCACAGATACGCAGTATTTT,CASRAGGGTDTQYF
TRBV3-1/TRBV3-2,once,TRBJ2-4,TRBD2,TGTGCCAGCAGTCCTACTAGCGGGGGGACCAAAAACATTCAGTACTTC,CASSPTSGGTKNIQYF
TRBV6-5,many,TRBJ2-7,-,TGTGCCAGCAGAACCCCAGATACCTACGAGCAGTACTTC,CASRTPDTYEQYF
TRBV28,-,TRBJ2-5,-,TGTGCCAGTCCCATCCAGGGCGTCGGAGAGACCCAGTACTTC,CASPIQGVGETQYF
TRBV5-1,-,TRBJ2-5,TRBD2,TGCGCCAGCAGCTTGGGGGGACTACAACAAGAGACCCAGTACTTC,CASSLGGLQQETQYF
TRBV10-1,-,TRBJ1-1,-,TGCGCCAGCAGGGACAGCATGAACACTGAAGCTTTCTTT,CASRDSMNTEAFF
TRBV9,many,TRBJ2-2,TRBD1,TGTGCCAGCAGCGCGAGAGGACAGGGGTTAGTCGGGGAGCTGTTTTTT,CASSARGQGLVGELFF
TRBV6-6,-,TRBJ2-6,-,TGTGCCAGCAGTCCCGACGGACTTAGCTCTGGGGCCAACGTCCTGACTTTC,CASSPDGLSSGANVLTF
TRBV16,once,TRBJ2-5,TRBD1,TGTGCCAGCAGCAACGCGCTGGGACAGGGGCAAGAGACCCAGTACTTC,CASSNALGQGQETQYF
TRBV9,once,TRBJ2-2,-,TGTGCCAGCAGCGTAGGGCCCGGGGAGCTGTTTTTT,CASSVGPGELFF
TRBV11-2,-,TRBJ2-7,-,TGTGCCAGCAGCTTAACCACAGATCCCTCCTACGAGCAGTACTTC,CASSLTTDPSYEQYF
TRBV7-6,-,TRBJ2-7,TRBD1,TGTGCCAGCAGCTATGACAGGGCGGGCGAGCAGTACTTC,CASSYDRAGEQYF
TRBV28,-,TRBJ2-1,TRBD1,TGTGCCAGCAGTTCGTCGACAGGGGGCCCATACGATGAGCAGTTCTTC,CASSSSTGGPYDEQFF
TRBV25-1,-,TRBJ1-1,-,TGTGCCAGCAGTGATCCAGGGGTGGGCACTGAAGCTTTCTTT,CASSDPGVGTEAFF
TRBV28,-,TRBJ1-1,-,TGTGCCAGCAGTGCACAGGTCCTGAACACTGAAGCTTTCTTT,CASSAQVLNTEAFF
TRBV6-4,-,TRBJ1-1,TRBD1,TGTGCCAGCAGTGACTCAGGACAGGGCCACACTGAAGCTTTCTTT,CASSDSGQGHTEAFF
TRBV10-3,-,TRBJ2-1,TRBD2,TGTGCCATCAGGAGGACTAGCGGTAATTACAATGAGCAGTTCTTC,CAIRRTSGNYNEQFF
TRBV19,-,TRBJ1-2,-,TGTGCCAGTAGAGTGGCGGACTATGGCTACACCTTC,CASRVADYGYTF
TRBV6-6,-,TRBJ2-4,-,TGTGCCAGCAGTTCCGGAACAGTAGCCAAAAACATTCAGTACTTC,CASSSGTVAKNIQYF
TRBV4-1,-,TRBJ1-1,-,TGCGCCAGCAGCCAAGATTGGGGGAGGTCTGAAGCTTTCTTT,CASSQDWGRSEAFF
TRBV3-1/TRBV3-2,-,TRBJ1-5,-,TGTGCCAGCAGCCAAGATAGCAGGGCAAGCAATCAGCCCCAGCATTTT,CASSQDSRASNQPQHF
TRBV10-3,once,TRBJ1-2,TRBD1,TGTGCCATCAGCCCTCGAGAGACAGGGGATAGCTACACCTTC,CAISPRETGDSYTF